Each of the 27 T cell receptor beta chains below was sequenced from the same sample in a study of early T cells in non-severe SARS-CoV-2 infection. TCRdb fed the 5' RACE reads into MiXCR, producing one record per CDR3 protein. The sample comprises more than 15,000 distinct CDR3 sequences, more than 5% of which are singletons, and roughly 6.3% rests with the top ten. Specimen: whole blood. All receptors derive from an adult who was a healthcare worker with PCR-confirmed SARS-CoV-2 infection or an uninfected control (not recorded which).

The chain couples TRBV29-1 to TRBJ2-1, with 7 bases fitting TRBD2. Trimming took 4 bases from V and 5 from J; bases not matched to a gene: 5. The length of the CDR3 is 13 residues. Germline V CDR1 and CDR2: SQVTM, ANQGSEA. In nucleotides, the CDR3 is TGCAGCGTTGTCCGGGAGGCAGACAATGAGCAGTTCTTC. This codes for CSVVREADNEQFF.

This clonotype was seen ten or more times. This chain links TRBV28 with TRBJ2-4; no clear D. Trimming stripped 6 bases from V and 2 bases from J, with 11 bases between. This CDR3 has 14 residues. Germline values: CDR1 MDHEN, CDR2 SYDVKM. The CDR3 protein is CASRSELTKNIQYF. The CDR3 coding sequence is TGTGCCAGCAGGTCAGAGTTGACCAAAAACATTCAGTACTTC.

The table lists this clonotype with many counts. CDR3: CASSYTSGSYNEQFF. The CDR3 DNA follows: TGTGCCAGCAGTTACACCAGCGGCTCCTACAATGAGCAGTTCTTC. The genes are TRBV6-5 and TRBJ2-1; TRBD2 might be the D (5 bases). CDR1 and CDR2 from the germline V gene are MNHEY and SVGAGI. CDR3 length equals 15 residues. Trimming removed 2 bases at V and 0 bases at J, with 8 bases between.

This clonotype occurred a few times. This chain links TRBV28 with TRBJ1-2; 7 bases map to TRBD1. The J segment lost 8 bases and the V segment lost 6 bases, leaving 9 bases of the junction unmatched. The CDR3 sequence is 13 residues long. CDR1 is MDHEN, CDR2 SYDVKM, per germline. The CDR3 sequence: CASRPDRDRGYTF. CDR3 in DNA: TGTGCCAGCAGACCCGACAGGGACCGAGGCTACACCTTC.

The CDR3 coding sequence is TGTGCCAGCAGCTCCAGAGGGACAGGGGGCCTCGAGCAGTACTTC. It yields the protein CASSSRGTGGLEQYF. The genes are TRBV11-2 and TRBJ2-7; 12 bases agree with TRBD1. Looked up from germline, CDR1 is SGHAT and CDR2 is FQNNGV. Trimming at V came to 4 bases and at J to 6 bases, leaving 7 bases not matched to a gene. The CDR3 is 15 residues long.

The table lists this clonotype with many counts. J is TRBJ2-1 and V is TRBV3-1; D call uncertain. V dropped 1 base and J dropped 3 bases, with 4 bases sitting between them. The CDR3 loop spans 13 amino acids. CDR1 is LGHDT and CDR2 is YNNKEL in the germline V gene (reference sequence). The CDR3 sequence is CASSQGLYNEQFF. The CDR3 nucleotides are TGTGCCAGCAGCCAAGGCCTCTACAATGAGCAGTTCTTC.

This clonotype has at least ten counts. The rearrangement links TRBV3-1 to TRBJ2-1; 10 bases line up with TRBD1. The CDR3 sequence is 15 residues long. Germline V gene sequence: CDR1 LGHDT, CDR2 YNNKEL (reference sequence). Unmatched junction bases numbered 9, after V lost 3 bases and J lost 10 bases. CDR3: CASSHPGQGMSEQFF. In DNA form, the CDR3 reads TGTGCCAGCAGCCACCCGGGACAGGGGATGAGCGAGCAGTTCTTC.

This clonotype came up many times. This chain connects TRBV12-3 or TRBV12-4 to TRBJ1-2, with D possibly being TRBD1 (6 bases). V lost 6 bases and J lost 8, with 16 bases in between. The CDR3 contains 13 residues. The CDR3 protein is CASSKTGGGGYTF. CDR3 DNA: TGTGCCAGCAGCAAGACAGGAGGGGGAGGCTACACCTTC.

This clonotype is classed as medium-sized. The chain couples TRBV7-9 to TRBJ2-2, with 9 positions matching TRBD1. After removal of 4 bases from V and 4 bases from J, the junction contained 10 bases not matched to a gene. In germline, CDR1 is SEHNR, CDR2 FQNEAQ (reference sequence). The CDR3 consists of 17 residues. The CDR3 loop reads CASSSLTGGGGTGELFF. Here the CDR3 DNA reads TGTGCCAGCAGCTCCTTAACAGGGGGCGGCGGCACCGGGGAGCTGTTTTTT. The full variable domain, with the rest looked up from reference TRBV7-9 and TRBJ2-2, is DTGVSQNPRHKITKRGQNVTFRCDPISEHNRLYWYRQTLGQGPEFLTYFQNEAQLEKSRLLSDRFSAERPKGSFSTLEIQRTEQGDSAMYLCASSSLTGGGGTGELFFGEGSRLTVL.

This clonotype was detected ten times or more. V and J are TRBV19 and TRBJ1-2; perhaps TRBD1 as D (5 bases). Germline V lookup: CDR1 LNHDA, CDR2 SQIVND (reference sequence). V dropped 5 bases and J dropped 5 bases, with 21 bases sitting between them. CDR3 length: 16 residues. CDR3 sequence (DNA): TGTGCCAGTAGTGCCGTGGCCAGGGACGGCCTGTATGGCTACACCTTC. Protein sequence: CASSAVARDGLYGYTF.

The rearrangement joins TRBV4-1 to TRBJ2-5; tentatively, D is TRBD2 (5 bases). V gave up 0 bases and J gave up 7 bases, with 24 bases separating them. Germline V gene sequence: CDR1 MGHRA, CDR2 YSYEKL. This CDR3 comprises 18 residues. The CDR3 loop is CASSQDFLQTGAEGTQYF. CDR3 in DNA: TGCGCCAGCAGCCAAGATTTTTTGCAGACCGGAGCTGAGGGGACCCAGTACTTC.

By sample fraction, this clonotype is medium-sized. The chain recombines TRBV7-9 with TRBJ2-3, with D perhaps being TRBD1 or TRBD2 (5 bases each). CDR3 length: 13 residues. The V end lost 5 bases, the J end lost 4 bases, and 10 bases lay between the germline ends. CDR1 SEHNR and CDR2 FQNEAQ come from the germline V gene (reference sequence). CDR3 sequence: CASSPRGPDTQYF. DNA of the CDR3: TGTGCCAGCAGCCCTCGGGGCCCAGATACGCAGTATTTT. Supplemented by reference TRBV7-9 and TRBJ2-3, the full variable domain reads DTGVSQNPRHKITKRGQNVTFRCDPISEHNRLYWYRQTLGQGPEFLTYFQNEAQLEKSRLLSDRFSAERPKGSFSTLEIQRTEQGDSAMYLCASSPRGPDTQYFGPGTRLTVL.

The table lists this clonotype with many counts. The CDR3 nucleotides are TGTGCCAGCAGCCTGGACAGGGGGGACCGCAATGAGCAGTTCTTC. Encoded protein: CASSLDRGDRNEQFF. The rearrangement links TRBV11-2 to TRBJ2-1; 10 nucleotides agree with TRBD1. V was pared by 5 bases and J by 6 bases, with 7 bases of the junction left unmatched. Germline assignment: CDR1 SGHAT and CDR2 FQNNGV. The CDR3 is 15 amino acids.

This clonotype was seen more than once but under ten times. The chain couples TRBV7-6 to TRBJ1-1; TRBD1 might be the D (6 bases). CDR3 size: 13 residues. The V end lost 6 bases, the J end lost 2 bases, and 10 bases lay between the germline ends. Germline loops: CDR1 SGHVS, CDR2 FNYEAQ. CDR3 DNA sequence: TGTGCCAGCAGGGGACATGTCAACACTGAAGCTTTCTTT. Translation: CASRGHVNTEAFF.

This clonotype was seen at least ten times. The chain uses TRBV9 and TRBJ2-1; the D gene is possibly TRBD2 (5 bases). The CDR3 loop spans 16 amino acids. Deletions cut 4 bases from V and 2 bases from J, with 16 bases between. CDR1 and CDR2 from the germline V gene are SGDLS and YYNGEE. This CDR3 reads CASSPVVSGAYNEQFF. The CDR3 DNA follows: TGTGCCAGCAGCCCCGTGGTAAGCGGAGCCTACAATGAGCAGTTCTTC. Together with reference TRBV9 and TRBJ2-1, the CDR3 gives the full variable domain: DSGVTQTPKHLITATGQRVTLRCSPRSGDLSVYWYQQSLDQGLQFLIQYYNGEERAKGNILERFSAQQFPDLHSELNLSSLELGDSALYFCASSPVVSGAYNEQFFGPGTRLTVL.

This clonotype has ten or more counts. The chain combines TRBV7-6 with TRBJ2-2; 11 bases are a match to TRBD2. With 6 bases clipped from V and 3 bases from J, the junction kept 9 bases outside the gene matches. The CDR3 runs 17 residues. CDR1 is SGHVS and CDR2 is FNYEAQ in the germline V gene. The CDR3 sequence: CASRDDGLAGYTGELFF. CDR3 in DNA: TGTGCCAGCAGAGATGATGGACTAGCGGGCTACACCGGGGAGCTGTTTTTT.

Many counts were recorded for this clonotype. This chain uses TRBV7-6 with TRBJ2-7; 7 bases are a match to TRBD1. The CDR3 spans 16 residues. J gave up 2 bases and V 1 base, and 8 bases lay outside the gene matches. Germline CDR1 reads SGHVS; CDR2 reads FNYEAQ. Here the CDR3 reads CASSLGGTEFTYEQYF. For the CDR3, the DNA is TGTGCCAGCAGCTTAGGTGGGACAGAGTTCACCTACGAGCAGTACTTC.

This clonotype was observed at least ten times. The chain carries TRBV7-2 and TRBJ2-3; D is perhaps TRBD2 (6 bases). The CDR3 has 14 residues. Trimming cost V 0 bases and J 2 bases, with 6 bases left between them. Germline V CDR1 and CDR2: SGHTA, FQGNSA. CDR3 bases: TGTGCCAGCAGCTTAGCGGGACTCACAGATACGCAGTATTTT. It encodes CASSLAGLTDTQYF.

The genes are TRBV27 and TRBJ2-1; no definite D call. Germline CDR1 and CDR2: MNHEY and SMNVEV (reference sequence). This CDR3 comprises 14 residues. The V end was cut by 0 bases, the J end by 6 bases, with 9 bases between. In DNA form, the CDR3 reads TGTGCCAGCAGTTTATCGGGGTACAGCAATGAGCAGTTCTTC. It is translated as CASSLSGYSNEQFF.

This clonotype showed up many times. J is TRBJ2-3 and V is TRBV7-6; 11 nucleotides match TRBD1. CDR3 size: 15 residues. Germline CDR1 and CDR2: SGHVS and FNYEAQ. The V gene end was trimmed by 5 bases and the J gene end by 5 bases; junction bases not matched to a gene: 6. This chain's CDR3 is CASSARTGGGDTQYF. The CDR3 bases are TGTGCCAGCAGCGCCAGGACAGGGGGCGGAGATACGCAGTATTTT.

At least ten counts were recorded for this clonotype. This sequence joins TRBV7-2 and TRBJ1-4; possible D gene TRBD1, 6 bases. The germline gives CDR1 SGHTA, CDR2 FQGNSA. With 4 bases removed from V and 5 bases from J, the gap between germline ends came to 14 bases. The CDR3 runs 15 residues. The CDR3 DNA sequence: TGTGCCAGCAGCTCAACAGGGCGGGGGAATGAAAAACTGTTTTTT. Its protein product is CASSSTGRGNEKLFF.

This clonotype has just a few counts. This chain joins TRBV6-2 or TRBV6-3 and TRBJ2-5; D not certain. The length of the CDR3 is 14 residues. V lost 6 bases to trimming and J lost 5 bases, with 16 bases between them. The V gene's germline CDR1 is MNHEY and CDR2 SVGEGT. This CDR3 reads CASSPRRMEETQYF. Written as DNA, the CDR3 is TGTGCCAGCAGCCCGAGACGGATGGAGGAGACCCAGTACTTC.

In its sample, this clonotype is medium-sized. The chain uses TRBV12-3 or TRBV12-4 and TRBJ2-3; possibly TRBD2 for D (5 bases). V gave up 6 bases and J gave up 2 bases, with 12 bases separating them. CDR3 size: 14 residues. For the CDR3, the DNA is TGTGCCAGCAGCCGGACGGGGTACACAGATACGCAGTATTTT. Its protein is CASSRTGYTDTQYF.

This clonotype was observed a handful of times. The chain carries TRBV20-1 and TRBJ2-3; D is unresolved. The germline CDR1 and CDR2 sequences are DFQATT and SNEGSKA (reference sequence). CDR3 length: 12 amino acids. Trimming stripped 2 bases from V and 2 bases from J, with 5 bases between. CDR3 DNA sequence: TGCAGTGCTAGACGCACCACAGATACGCAGTATTTT. Translated, it gives CSARRTTDTQYF.

This clonotype was seen at least ten times. This sequence joins TRBV11-2 and TRBJ2-7; 8 nucleotides line up with TRBD2. The CDR3 consists of 15 residues. The V gene end was trimmed by 6 bases and the J gene end by 7 bases; junction bases not matched to a gene: 14. Germline CDR1 reads SGHAT; CDR2 reads FQNNGV. For the CDR3, the DNA is TGTGCCAGCAGTCCAGGGACTAGAAGCCGCCAGGAGCAGTACGTC. Translated: CASSPGTRSRQEQYV.

This clonotype was seen repeatedly, ten times or more. This chain joins TRBV6-6 and TRBJ1-1, with 8 bases aligning to TRBD1. The CDR3 is 14 amino acids. Trimming removed 2 bases from V and 1 base from J; junction bases left unmatched: 0. Germline V gives CDR1 MNHNY, CDR2 SVGAGI (reference sequence). The CDR3 is CASSYGQGNTEAFF. The DNA for the CDR3 is TGTGCCAGCAGTTACGGACAGGGGAACACTGAAGCTTTCTTT.

Ten or more counts support this clonotype. The chain links TRBV20-1 to TRBJ2-5; D may be TRBD1 (6 bases). The CDR3 is 16 amino acids. The V end was cut by 0 bases, the J end by 0 bases, with 14 bases between. Germline loops: CDR1 DFQATT, CDR2 SNEGSKA (reference sequence). In nucleotides, the CDR3 is TGCAGTGCTAGAGATACAGGCAGGGGCGACCAAGAGACCCAGTACTTC. Its translation: CSARDTGRGDQETQYF.